One sample yielded the 26 T cell receptor beta chains listed below, sequenced in a study of shared clonotypes between healthy human individuals. Sequencing used immunoSEQ multiplex PCR; TCRdb keeps in-frame clones, though not all of them. The repertoire holds fewer than 1.8 million clones, with less than 99% as singletons. Input material: naive CD4+ T cells sorted from blood. Specified subset: CD45RA+ positively selected. The receptor source for this set is a young man in good health.

The chain carries TRBV6-5 and TRBJ2-5; 8 nucleotides agree with TRBD1. J gave up 5 bases and V 5 bases, and 10 bases lay outside the gene matches. CDR3 length: 15 amino acids. The germline V gene encodes CDR1 MNHEY and CDR2 SVGAGI. CDR3 nucleotide sequence: TGTGCCAGCAGTAACAGCAGGGGGCTTCGGGAGACCCAGTACTTC. Its protein product is CASSNSRGLRETQYF.

V gene TRBV2 combines with J gene TRBJ1-1; no reliable D call. The CDR3 is 13 residues long. Germline assignment: CDR1 SNHLY and CDR2 FYNNEI. Between the trimmed V and J ends, which lost 6 bases and 0 bases, there was a span of 8 bases. The CDR3 protein is CASRLSLNTEAFF. In nucleotides, the CDR3 is TGTGCCAGCAGGCTCTCATTGAACACTGAAGCTTTCTTT.

This clone was seen just once. The chain links TRBV7-2 to TRBJ2-7, with 8 bases lining up with TRBD1. This CDR3 has 15 amino acids. Trimming took 2 bases from V and 2 from J; bases not matched to a gene: 5. The germline CDR1 and CDR2 sequences are SGHTA and FQGNSA. CDR3 region: CASSLQGAPPYEQYF. The CDR3 region has the DNA TGTGCCAGCAGCTTACAGGGGGCGCCCCCCTACGAGCAGTACTTC. Full variable domain (rest looked up from reference TRBV7-2 and TRBJ2-7): GAGVSQSPSNKVTEKGKDVELRCDPISGHTALYWYRQSLGQGLEFLIYFQGNSAPDKSGLPSDRFSAERTGGSVSTLTIQRTQQEDSAVYLCASSLQGAPPYEQYFGPGTRLTVT.

Concerning this clone itself: Other DNA sequences from this sample encode an identical CDR3 as well. V is TRBV11-3 and J is TRBJ2-1, with 7 bases lining up with TRBD1. Trimming removed 5 bases from V and 0 bases from J; junction bases left unmatched: 1. Germline-derived CDR1 and CDR2 are SGHNT and YENEEA. The CDR3 is made up of 14 amino acids. The CDR3 is CASSPGGSYNEQFF. In DNA form, the CDR3 reads TGTGCCAGCAGCCCAGGGGGCTCCTACAATGAGCAGTTCTTC.

The rearrangement joins TRBV18 to TRBJ1-1; D is unresolved. The CDR3 consists of 17 residues. Trimming shortened V by 0 bases and J by 2 bases, and 16 bases separated the two germline ends. Germline V gene sequence: CDR1 KGHSH, CDR2 LQKENI. The DNA of the CDR3 is TGTGCCAGCTCACCACCGTATCCGACTTCCTTTAACACTGAAGCTTTCTTT. It codes for CASSPPYPTSFNTEAFF.

This clone occurred once. The chain carries TRBV19 and TRBJ1-1; D is undetermined. Germline values: CDR1 LNHDA, CDR2 SQIVND (reference sequence). V was trimmed by 4 bases and J by 4 bases, leaving 7 bases between them. This CDR3 contains 12 residues. CDR3 protein: CASSSWGTEAFF. The CDR3 coding sequence is TGTGCCAGTAGTAGTTGGGGCACTGAAGCTTTCTTT.

DNA of the CDR3: TGTGCCTGTTCGGGGGCTAGTCACGTGAAGACCCAGTACTTC. Translation: CACSGASHVKTQYF. The gene calls are TRBV30 and TRBJ2-5, with D perhaps TRBD1 or TRBD2 (6 bases each). Trimming took off 6 bases at V and 6 bases at J, with 20 bases between the two ends. The germline CDR1 and CDR2 sequences are GTSNPN and SVGIG (reference sequence). The CDR3 is 14 residues long.

The chain combines TRBV2 with TRBJ2-7; TRBD1 agrees at 7 bases. Germline V gene data show CDR1 as SNHLY and CDR2 as FYNNEI. The junction had 10 bases not matched to a gene; V was cut back by 10 bases and J by 4 bases. The CDR3 sequence is 13 residues long. CDR3 amino acids: CATQRDSRYEQYF. The CDR3 nucleotides read TGTGCCACGCAGAGGGACAGTCGGTACGAGCAGTACTTC.

CDR3 loop: CSVAVGYEQYF. The CDR3 bases are TGCAGCGTTGCAGTGGGCTACGAGCAGTACTTC. V is TRBV29-1 and J is TRBJ2-7; unclear D gene. The V gene's germline CDR1 is SQVTM and CDR2 ANQGSEA. CDR3 size: 11 residues. The V gene lost 4 bases and the J gene lost 3 bases, with 7 bases spanning the gap.

The gene calls are TRBV27 and TRBJ1-1; D perhaps matches TRBD1 (5 bases). This CDR3 has 14 residues. Trimming left V 5 bases short and J 3 bases short, with 13 bases between. Germline V gene data show CDR1 as MNHEY and CDR2 as SMNVEV (reference sequence). In nucleotides, the CDR3 is TGTGCCAGCAGTGAGGGACGGAAGGACACTGAAGCTTTCTTT. It codes for CASSEGRKDTEAFF.

The chain joins TRBV30 to TRBJ2-3; D tentatively fits TRBD1 or TRBD2 (6 bases each). The germline gives CDR1 GTSNPN, CDR2 SVGIG (reference sequence). V dropped 0 bases and J dropped 4 bases, with 14 bases sitting between them. The CDR3 runs 15 residues. In DNA form, the CDR3 reads TGTGCCTGGAGTGTTGGCGCGGGACATGCAGATACGCAGTATTTT. It yields the protein CAWSVGAGHADTQYF.

This chain connects TRBV25-1 to TRBJ1-1, with D maybe TRBD1 (5 bases). CDR3 length: 13 residues. Trimming removed 4 bases at V and 8 bases at J, with 14 bases between. CDR1 is MGHDK and CDR2 is SYGVNS in the germline V gene. The CDR3 reads CASSGPGPGEAFF. The CDR3 DNA sequence: TGTGCCAGCAGTGGGCCGGGACCCGGGGAAGCTTTCTTT.

V is TRBV13 and J is TRBJ2-1; D is perhaps TRBD1 (5 bases). Trimming cost V 0 bases and J 4 bases, with 10 bases left between them. The CDR3 is 15 residues long. Germline CDR1 and CDR2: PRHDT and FYEKMQ (reference sequence). CDR3 protein: CASSLGGAAYNEQFF. The CDR3 nucleotides are TGTGCCAGCAGCTTAGGAGGGGCGGCTTACAATGAGCAGTTCTTC.

This chain uses TRBV2 with TRBJ2-7; D unclear. Germline CDR1 and CDR2: SNHLY and FYNNEI. The CDR3 sequence is 11 residues long. V lost 4 bases, J lost 6 bases, and 7 bases lay in between. The DNA for the CDR3 is TGTGCCAGCAGTGCGGGCCCCGAGCAGTACTTC. Translated: CASSAGPEQYF. Looking up the rest from reference TRBV2 and TRBJ2-7 gives the full variable domain: EPEVTQTPSHQVTQMGQEVILRCVPISNHLYFYWYRQILGQKVEFLVSFYNNEISEKSEIFDDQFSVERPDGSNFTLKIRSTKLEDSAMYFCASSAGPEQYFGPGTRLTVT.

The chain links TRBV9 to TRBJ2-7; TRBD1 agrees at 8 bases. The length of the CDR3 is 14 residues. The germline CDR1 and CDR2 sequences are SGDLS and YYNGEE. V was pared by 3 bases and J by 3 bases, with 5 bases of the junction left unmatched. Written as DNA, the CDR3 is TGTGCCAGCAGCGGCTTCAGGGGGCACTACGAGCAGTACTTC. Residues: CASSGFRGHYEQYF.

V usage is TRBV28 and J usage is TRBJ2-7, with TRBD1 identical over 8 bases. This CDR3 contains 15 residues. J gave up 3 bases and V 3 bases, and 7 bases lay outside the gene matches. The germline V gene encodes CDR1 MDHEN and CDR2 SYDVKM. CDR3: CASSLRDRFFYEQYF. The CDR3, as DNA: TGTGCCAGCAGTTTGAGGGACAGGTTTTTCTACGAGCAGTACTTC.

This clone has just one count. The chain combines TRBV7-2 with TRBJ2-7, with TRBD2 matching over 11 bases. Germline-derived CDR1 and CDR2 are SGHTA and FQGNSA. The CDR3 runs 15 residues. Trimming at V came to 4 bases and at J to 0 bases, leaving 2 bases not matched to a gene. This chain's CDR3 is CASSWTSGSSYEQYF. The CDR3 DNA sequence: TGTGCCAGCAGCTGGACTAGCGGGTCCTCCTACGAGCAGTACTTC.

Details on this clone: Relative to the germline gene, one junction end is altered; a read error may explain this. The chain has TRBV19 and TRBJ1-5, with 7 bases aligning to TRBD1. The CDR3 length is 11 residues. The V gene's germline CDR1 is LNHDA and CDR2 SQIVND (reference sequence). DNA of the CDR3: TGTGCCAGTAGATCCGACAGGGCCCACTATTTT. Translating it yields CASRSDRAHYF.

This clone was seen only once. The chain is built from TRBV2 and TRBJ2-4; 8 nucleotides match TRBD2. CDR1 and CDR2 from the germline V gene are SNHLY and FYNNEI. This CDR3 is 12 amino acids long. V was clipped by 2 bases and J by 15 bases; unmatched bases: 6. The CDR3 sequence: CASSESGGRRYF. The CDR3 bases are TGTGCCAGCAGTGAATCGGGCGGGAGGAGGTACTTC. The variable domain in full, completed from reference TRBV2 and TRBJ2-4, reads EPEVTQTPSHQVTQMGQEVILRCVPISNHLYFYWYRQILGQKVEFLVSFYNNEISEKSEIFDDQFSVERPDGSNFTLKIRSTKLEDSAMYFCASSESGGRRYFGAGTRLSVL.

This sequence joins TRBV25-1 and TRBJ2-2, with 8 nucleotides matching TRBD1. Per germline, CDR1 MGHDK and CDR2 SYGVNS. V lost 1 base, J lost 4 bases, and 5 bases stayed unmatched. The CDR3 is 16 residues long. The CDR3 DNA follows: TGTGCCAGCAGTGAATCGGGCAGGGGGCTCACCGGGGAGCTGTTTTTT. Residues: CASSESGRGLTGELFF.

DNA of the CDR3: TGTGCCAGTAGCCCCTCCAGGGATGGGAAGTGGACCCAGTACTTC. It encodes CASSPSRDGKWTQYF. This chain links TRBV19 with TRBJ2-5; a possible D gene is TRBD1 (5 bases). Germline V gene data show CDR1 as LNHDA and CDR2 as SQIVND (reference sequence). Deletions cut 6 bases from V and 7 bases from J, with 21 bases between. CDR3 length equals 15 residues.

The chain uses TRBV27 and TRBJ2-5; D is possibly TRBD2 (5 bases). The ends were cut back, 2 bases at V and 4 bases at J, with 8 bases in the middle. The CDR3 is made up of 13 amino acids. Per the germline V gene, CDR1 is MNHEY and CDR2 is SMNVEV (reference sequence). The CDR3 loop reads CASSLRSGETQYF. CDR3 nucleotide sequence: TGTGCCAGCAGTTTACGAAGCGGAGAGACCCAGTACTTC.

The genes are TRBV2 and TRBJ2-1, with unresolved D. Trimming pared 7 bases from V and 5 bases from J, leaving 6 bases between. Germline assignment: CDR1 SNHLY and CDR2 FYNNEI. The CDR3 spans 11 residues. CDR3 in amino acids: CASTDDNEQFF. The DNA of the CDR3 is TGTGCCAGCACGGACGACAATGAGCAGTTCTTC.

This clone was detected a few times. This rearrangement joins TRBV27 to TRBJ1-4, with 7 bases identical to TRBD1. CDR1 is MNHEY, CDR2 SMNVEV, per germline (reference sequence). Unmatched junction bases numbered 4, after V lost 2 bases and J lost 7 bases. The CDR3 has 14 amino acids. The CDR3 nucleotides are TGTGCCAGCAGTTTAGCTAACAGGGGTGAAAAACTGTTTTTT. Amino acid sequence: CASSLANRGEKLFF.

The chain uses TRBV7-9 and TRBJ2-7, with 7 nucleotides matching TRBD2. CDR1 is SEHNR and CDR2 is FQNEAQ in the germline V gene (reference sequence). Trimming took 2 bases from V and 2 from J; bases not matched to a gene: 6. The CDR3 loop spans 15 amino acids. The CDR3 sequence is CASSLSGGSPYEQYF. In nucleotides, the CDR3 is TGTGCCAGCAGCTTATCCGGGGGGTCCCCCTACGAGCAGTACTTC.

The V and J genes are TRBV5-1 and TRBJ1-3; D unresolved. This CDR3 has 16 residues. The V end lost 1 base, the J end lost 0 bases, and 11 bases lay between the germline ends. Germline CDR1 SGHRS, CDR2 YFSETQ. This chain's CDR3 is CASSLIDASSGNTIYF. CDR3 nucleotide sequence: TGCGCCAGCAGCTTGATCGACGCGAGCTCTGGAAACACCATATATTTT.